This T cell receptor beta chain was captured by sequencing in a study of blood T cell repertoires in COVID-19. Study overall: The analysed material was cDNA or gDNA that came from T cells, B-cell-depleted T cells, or PBMCs.

V lost 8 bases and J lost 0, with 11 bases in between. CDR3 length: 14 amino acids. CDR1 and CDR2 (germline): MNHEY, SVGAGI. Sequenced by immunoSEQ multiplex PCR; TCRdb stores in-frame clones only, minus some. The data show 60,000 to 70,000 clones, 74% seen once. This receptor was obtained from a woman aged 80 or older with acute or convalescent COVID-19. The source material was peripheral blood. The rearrangement uses TRBV6-5 and TRBJ2-1, with D perhaps matching TRBD1 (6 bases). The CDR3 sequence: CASGGRASYNEQFF. As DNA, the CDR3 is TGTGCCAGCGGGGGCAGGGCCTCCTACAATGAGCAGTTCTTC.